This T cell receptor beta chain was retrieved from a study of graft-versus-host responses after intestinal transplantation. For the study at large: Grafts that recipients had were multivisceral, liver-intestinal, or isolated intestinal transplants. General study findings and limits: Some patients had graft-donor T cell macrochimerism. In their allografts, the ratios of graft-versus-host to host-versus-graft T cell clones were high. Among recipient marrow samples, GvH clones were found; some appeared first in ileum or blood.

Germline V gene data show CDR1 as LNHNV and CDR2 as YYDKDF (reference sequence). The V gene lost 0 bases and the J gene lost 4 bases, with 6 bases spanning the gap. The CDR3 loop spans 14 amino acids. Assay: immunoSEQ multiplex PCR; the TCRdb copy retains only in-frame clones and omits some. The repertoire holds about 19,000 clones, with around 79% as singletons. Regarding this clone: What it recognizes is unknown.

Here the sequenced sample was PBMCs, taken 14 days after transplant. The rearrangement uses TRBV15 and TRBJ2-2, with unresolved D. The origin of this receptor is a human patient who received an intestinal transplant, so some T cells may come from the graft donor. Here the CDR3 reads CATSRDRSTGELFF. The CDR3 nucleotides read TGTGCCACCAGCAGAGATCGGAGCACCGGGGAGCTGTTTTTT.